A selection of T cell receptor beta chains follows, all from one sample in a study of cytomegalovirus exposure and HLA in healthy donors. Generated by immunoSEQ multiplex PCR, the TCRdb table keeps only in-frame clones and is missing some. The sample consists of over 100,000 clones, around 74% of them appearing once. The sequencing input was PBMCs. These receptors were obtained from a man younger than 40 in good health and CMV-seropositive. CDR3s include the opening cysteine and the closing phenylalanine or tryptophan. The order of the fields is J gene, D gene, V gene, clone size, CDR3 protein, CDR3 DNA. The D gene is left open where the match is weak. Clone size is stated in some rows and not others, as once, few, many or a class when expanded.

TRBJ2-7 | - | TRBV7-9 | - | CASSFGRGEQYF | TGTGCCAGCAGCTTCGGCCGGGGCGAGCAGTACTTC
TRBJ1-1 | - | TRBV6-1 | once | CASSKGHLNTEAFF | TGTGCCAGCAGTAAGGGACACCTTAACACTGAAGCTTTCTTT
TRBJ2-2 | TRBD1 | TRBV7-3 | - | CASSLRRTGGIGELFF | TGTGCCAGCAGCTTACGTCGGACAGGGGGGATCGGGGAGCTGTTTTTT
TRBJ2-5 | TRBD1 | TRBV9 | once | CASSTTGQGHQTQYF | TGTGCCAGCAGCACGACGGGACAGGGCCACCAGACCCAGTACTTC
TRBJ2-3 | - | TRBV15 | - | CATSRGAGLTSDTQYF | TGTGCCACCAGCAGGGGGGCAGGGTTAACGTCAGATACGCAGTATTTT
TRBJ1-5 | TRBD1 | TRBV28 | - | CASSPRQGAGNQPQHF | TGTGCCAGCAGTCCCAGACAGGGGGCTGGCAATCAGCCCCAGCATTTT
TRBJ1-1 | TRBD1 | TRBV4-1 | - | CASSRFGERDRENTEAFF | TGCGCCAGCAGCCGTTTCGGTGAACGGGACAGAGAGAACACTGAAGCTTTCTTT
TRBJ2-5 | TRBD2 | TRBV5-1 | - | CASSRGLAGQETQYF | TGCGCCAGCAGCCGGGGACTAGCGGGACAAGAGACCCAGTACTTC
TRBJ2-3 | - | TRBV12-2 | - | CASRLGGGAPDTQYF | TGTGCAAGTCGCTTAGGTGGGGGGGCCCCAGATACGCAGTATTTT
TRBJ2-5 | - | TRBV2 | - | CASTGNPGETQYF | TGTGCCAGCACCGGCAACCCGGGGGAGACCCAGTACTTC
TRBJ2-2 | TRBD2 | TRBV5-4 | - | CASSSGLAANTGELFF | TGTGCCAGCAGCTCGGGACTAGCGGCGAACACCGGGGAGCTGTTTTTT
TRBJ2-3 | TRBD2 | TRBV7-2 | - | CASSPRGKVAGVVGDTQYF | TGTGCCAGCAGCCCTCGGGGAAAAGTAGCGGGGGTCGTCGGAGATACGCAGTATTTT
TRBJ2-2 | - | TRBV5-1 | - | CASSLGPGSGTGELFF | TGCGCCAGCAGCTTGGGACCGGGAAGTGGCACCGGGGAGCTGTTTTTT
TRBJ2-2 | - | TRBV7-9 | - | CASRFGQPNTGELFF | TGTGCCAGCCGGTTCGGACAGCCGAACACCGGGGAGCTGTTTTTT
TRBJ2-3 | TRBD2 | TRBV7-9 | - | CASSFPRGVLTDTQYF | TGTGCCAGCAGCTTCCCACGGGGGGTTCTGACAGATACGCAGTATTTT
TRBJ1-6 | - | TRBV18 | - | CASSRLTDNYNSPLHF | TGTGCCAGCTCAAGGCTCACAGATAACTATAATTCACCCCTCCACTTT
TRBJ2-7 | - | TRBV6-6 | - | CASSYGPVREQYF | TGTGCCAGCAGTTACGGGCCAGTCCGCGAGCAGTACTTC
TRBJ1-4 | TRBD1 | TRBV27 | - | CASRSTGGRGEKLFF | TGTGCCAGCAGATCAACAGGGGGCCGGGGTGAAAAACTGTTTTTT
TRBJ2-7 | TRBD2 | TRBV14 | - | CASSLQWSGGYEQYF | TGTGCCAGCAGCCTACAGTGGAGCGGGGGGTACGAGCAGTACTTC
TRBJ2-7 | TRBD2 | TRBV10-1 | - | CASSVDPRGAYEQYF | TGCGCCAGCAGTGTGGACCCTCGGGGGGCCTACGAGCAGTACTTC
TRBJ1-1 | TRBD1 | TRBV9 | - | CASSPRDSRTSVNTEAFF | TGTGCCAGCAGCCCCCGGGACAGTCGAACCTCAGTGAACACTGAAGCTTTCTTT
TRBJ2-7 | TRBD2 | TRBV2 | - | CASSGGTVAYEQYF | TGTGCCAGCAGCGGGGGGACTGTCGCCTACGAGCAGTACTTC
TRBJ2-1 | TRBD1 | TRBV19 | - | CASRPGQSSYNEQFF | TGTGCCAGTAGGCCGGGACAGAGCTCCTACAATGAGCAGTTCTTC
TRBJ2-2 | TRBD2 | TRBV7-3 | - | CASSPNPSGGASGELFF | TGTGCCAGCAGCCCTAATCCTAGCGGGGGTGCGTCCGGGGAGCTGTTTTTT
TRBJ1-1 | - | TRBV6-5 | - | CASSQQVASTEAFF | TGTGCCAGCAGCCAACAGGTTGCGAGCACTGAAGCTTTCTTT